A single sample is the source of the 27 T cell receptor beta chains below, sequenced in a study of T cell repertoires in cytomegalovirus infection. In TCRdb, the reads were re-called with MiXCR into one record per CDR3 protein. In the table there are around 310,000 distinct CDR3 sequences, roughly 29% of which are singletons. These receptors' targets are unknown. The material sequenced was cultured PBMCs, taken from culture after CMV antigen stimulation. These receptors originate from a human donor in good health (CMV status not recorded). Some clones in this sample may be carry-over from other donors' samples.

This clonotype appeared a single time. The chain couples TRBV11-2 to TRBJ1-5; D gene unclear. The CDR3 covers 13 residues. V was trimmed by 5 bases and J by 7 bases, leaving 12 bases between them. Germline V gene lookup returns CDR1 SGHAT and CDR2 FQNNGV. CDR3 nucleotides: TGTGCCAGCAGCCAGGAACCCCCCCAGCCCCAGCATTTT. Translation: CASSQEPPQPQHF.

The chain couples TRBV7-8 to TRBJ2-1; 7 positions match TRBD1. V lost 3 bases, J lost 7 bases, and 3 bases stayed unmatched. CDR1 and CDR2 from the germline V gene are SGHVS and FQNEAQ. CDR3 length: 13 amino acids. The chain's CDR3 is CASSLDRTNEQFF. The CDR3 DNA reads TGTGCCAGCAGCTTGGACAGGACAAATGAGCAGTTCTTC.

The chain employs TRBV12-3 or TRBV12-4 and TRBJ2-3; TRBD2 is a possible D gene (5 bases). CDR3 length: 13 residues. Deletions cut 3 bases from V and 6 bases from J, with 10 bases between. CDR3 DNA: TGTGCCAGCAGTTTTGGAGGCGTGGATACGCAGTATTTT. Translating it yields CASSFGGVDTQYF.

The chain has TRBV12-3 or TRBV12-4 and TRBJ1-5; D ambiguous. Trimming removed 3 bases at V and 0 bases at J, with 6 bases between. This CDR3 comprises 14 residues. The CDR3 DNA follows: TGTGCCAGCAGTTTTGAAGATAGCAATCAGCCCCAGCATTTT. Amino acids: CASSFEDSNQPQHF.

The rearrangement joins TRBV10-3 to TRBJ2-5; 8 positions agree with TRBD1. From germline, CDR1 is ENHRY and CDR2 SYGVKD. Trimming took 4 bases from V and 3 from J; bases not matched to a gene: 4. This CDR3 contains 14 residues. The CDR3 DNA follows: TGTGCCATCAGTGGCTCGACAGGGGAAGAGACCCAGTACTTC. This sequence encodes CAISGSTGEETQYF.

This chain links TRBV30 with TRBJ2-1; 9 bases match TRBD2. The CDR3 is 15 residues long. The germline gives CDR1 GTSNPN, CDR2 SVGIG (reference sequence). V lost 0 bases to trimming and J lost 6 bases; unmatched junction nucleotides: 6. In DNA form, the CDR3 reads TGTGCCTGGAGTGTAGGACTAGCGATATCCAATGAGCAGTTCTTC. Translating gives CAWSVGLAISNEQFF.

The rearrangement links TRBV7-9 to TRBJ2-5; D remains ambiguous. The CDR3 totals 13 residues. Germline V gene sequence: CDR1 SEHNR, CDR2 FQNEAQ (reference sequence). V was shortened by 5 bases and J by 3 bases, with 10 bases between the two germline ends. The CDR3 region is CASSPRSEETQYF. The CDR3 DNA reads TGTGCCAGCAGCCCCAGATCTGAAGAGACCCAGTACTTC. Combining the CDR3 with reference TRBV7-9 and TRBJ2-5 gives the whole variable domain DTGVSQNPRHKITKRGQNVTFRCDPISEHNRLYWYRQTLGQGPEFLTYFQNEAQLEKSRLLSDRFSAERPKGSFSTLEIQRTEQGDSAMYLCASSPRSEETQYFGPGTRLLVL.

The chain uses TRBV9 and TRBJ2-1; possible D gene TRBD2, 5 bases. Per the germline V gene, CDR1 is SGDLS and CDR2 is YYNGEE. The CDR3 covers 15 residues. Trimming took off 3 bases at V and 4 bases at J, with 14 bases between the two ends. The CDR3 sequence is CASSAGLQDYNEQFF. CDR3 nucleotide sequence: TGTGCCAGCAGCGCCGGACTTCAGGATTACAATGAGCAGTTCTTC. The complete variable domain, with remaining parts taken from reference TRBV9 and TRBJ2-1, reads DSGVTQTPKHLITATGQRVTLRCSPRSGDLSVYWYQQSLDQGLQFLIQYYNGEERAKGNILERFSAQQFPDLHSELNLSSLELGDSALYFCASSAGLQDYNEQFFGPGTRLTVL.

This clonotype appeared a few times. This chain connects TRBV6-1 to TRBJ2-6; D is tentatively TRBD1 or TRBD2 (6 bases each). The CDR3 has 13 residues. V lost 1 base and J 13 bases, leaving 11 bases between the germline ends. The germline V gene has CDR1 MNHNS and CDR2 SASEGT. CDR3 sequence: CASSEDREEVLTF. CDR3 nucleotide sequence: TGTGCCAGCAGTGAAGACAGGGAGGAAGTCCTGACTTTC.

The chain combines TRBV10-3 with TRBJ1-2; D is ambiguous. Trimming cost V 5 bases and J 8 bases, with 21 bases left between them. CDR1 is ENHRY and CDR2 is SYGVKD in the germline V gene. This CDR3 has 15 amino acids. DNA of the CDR3: TGTGCCATCAGTATGGGAGGAGGACTTCTAGGGGGCTACACCTTC. Translating gives CAISMGGGLLGGYTF.

This clonotype was recorded a few times. V usage is TRBV27 and J usage is TRBJ1-3, with D possibly being TRBD1 (5 bases). V was trimmed by 5 bases and J by 1 base, leaving 15 bases between them. Germline V gene lookup returns CDR1 MNHEY and CDR2 SMNVEV (reference sequence). CDR3 length: 16 residues. This CDR3 reads CASSLTSGWSGNTIYF. CDR3 in DNA: TGTGCCAGCAGTCTCACCTCAGGGTGGTCTGGAAACACCATATATTTT.

Only a few counts were recorded for this clonotype. The chain carries TRBV6-6 and TRBJ2-3; 13 nucleotides match TRBD2. There are 17 residues in the CDR3. Germline CDR1 reads MNHNY; CDR2 reads SVGAGI (reference sequence). V dropped 6 bases and J dropped 4; count of bases not matched to a gene: 10. In DNA form, the CDR3 reads TGTGCCAGCAGCCCTGGACTAGCGGGAGTTGGGGCAGATACGCAGTATTTT. Encoded protein: CASSPGLAGVGADTQYF.

The chain uses TRBV29-1 and TRBJ1-1, with D tentatively TRBD1 (6 bases). Trimming took 3 bases from V and 8 from J, leaving 19 bases between them. Per the germline V gene, CDR1 is SQVTM and CDR2 is ANQGSEA. The CDR3 loop spans 14 amino acids. In DNA form, the CDR3 reads TGCAGCGTTGAGTCCCCACCCATGGGGGCGGAAGCTTTCTTT. It codes for CSVESPPMGAEAFF.

This clonotype occurred many times. The chain is built from TRBV7-2 and TRBJ2-4; 9 nucleotides line up with TRBD2. The germline CDR1 and CDR2 sequences are SGHTA and FQGNSA. The CDR3 is made up of 15 amino acids. With 4 bases clipped from V and 6 bases from J, the junction kept 7 bases outside the gene matches. CDR3: CASSWVREGGNIQYF. The CDR3 nucleotides are TGTGCCAGCAGCTGGGTGCGGGAGGGCGGAAACATTCAGTACTTC.

This clonotype was seen a few times. The chain joins TRBV25-1 to TRBJ2-3; a weak D match, TRBD2 (7 bases). In germline, CDR1 is MGHDK, CDR2 SYGVNS. Trimming took off 5 bases at V and 2 bases at J, with 17 bases between the two ends. The CDR3 loop spans 16 amino acids. The CDR3 DNA reads TGTGCCAGCAGTCCGCTAGGGGGGGCGGACACAGATACGCAGTATTTT. This codes for CASSPLGGADTDTQYF.

The V call is TRBV10-1, the J call TRBJ2-3; 8 bases align to TRBD2. Trimming took 2 bases from V and 5 from J; bases not matched to a gene: 6. Germline V gene lookup returns CDR1 WNHNN and CDR2 SYGVQD (reference sequence). The CDR3 is made up of 15 amino acids. This CDR3 is CASSEVSGEGDTQYF. CDR3 sequence (DNA): TGCGCCAGCAGTGAGGTTAGCGGGGAGGGAGATACGCAGTATTTT.

This clonotype was seen more than once but under ten times. The chain links TRBV27 to TRBJ2-1; possibly TRBD2 for D (5 bases). Between the trimmed V and J ends, which lost 5 bases and 5 bases, there was a span of 19 bases. The CDR3 runs to 16 residues. The V gene's germline CDR1 is MNHEY and CDR2 SMNVEV (reference sequence). The CDR3 is CASSLLSSRANNEQFF. CDR3 nucleotide sequence: TGTGCCAGCAGTCTCCTCTCATCGAGGGCCAACAATGAGCAGTTCTTC.

Concerning this clonotype: Given a much more abundant clone one base away, this may be a read error. V is TRBV12-3 or TRBV12-4 and J is TRBJ1-2; D remains ambiguous. The CDR3 loop spans 13 amino acids. V was shortened by 3 bases and J by 8 bases, with 13 bases between the two germline ends. This chain's CDR3 is CASSLAEERGYTF. The DNA of the CDR3 is TGTGCCAGCAGTTTGGCGGAGGAACGGGGCTACACCTTC.

CDR3 sequence reads: CASSGTFRDGYTF. The CDR3 nucleotides read TGTGCCAGCAGTGGAACCTTTCGCGATGGCTACACCTTC. The chain joins TRBV6-1 to TRBJ1-2; D call uncertain. The V gene lost 4 bases and the J gene lost 6 bases, with 12 bases spanning the gap. This CDR3 spans 13 amino acids. CDR1 and CDR2 (germline): MNHNS, SASEGT.

This clonotype was seen repeatedly, ten times or more. The chain couples TRBV7-3 to TRBJ2-1; D possibly uses TRBD1 or TRBD2 (5 bases each). The V end lost 7 bases, the J end lost 7 bases, and 20 bases lay between the germline ends. The V gene's germline CDR1 is SGHTA and CDR2 FQGTGA. CDR3 length: 15 amino acids. As DNA, the CDR3 is TGTGCCAGCACCCGGGGTGGGGGAGAGCAGAATGAGCAGTTCTTC. As protein: CASTRGGGEQNEQFF.

The chain couples TRBV4-1 to TRBJ2-7; 8 positions agree with TRBD2. Looked up from germline, CDR1 is MGHRA and CDR2 is YSYEKL. CDR3 length: 16 residues. V was clipped by 0 bases and J by 2 bases; unmatched bases: 6. CDR3 DNA: TGCGCCAGCAGCCAAGAGGAGGCAGCGGGGGCCTACGAGCAGTACTTC. This encodes CASSQEEAAGAYEQYF.

The chain employs TRBV2 and TRBJ1-5; possible D gene TRBD1, 5 bases. Trimming pared 6 bases from V and 7 bases from J, leaving 13 bases between. CDR3 size: 13 residues. Germline V CDR1 and CDR2: SNHLY, FYNNEI. The CDR3 is CASRGEEGQPQHF. CDR3 in DNA: TGTGCCAGCAGGGGGGAGGAAGGGCAGCCCCAGCATTTT.

V usage is TRBV24-1 and J usage is TRBJ2-1, with 12 positions matching TRBD2. CDR3 length: 15 residues. Unmatched junction bases numbered 12, after V lost 9 bases and J lost 10 bases. In germline, CDR1 is KGHDR, CDR2 SFDVKD. As DNA, the CDR3 is TGTGCCACCTCTGAGGTGACTAGCGGGAGCGAAGAGCAGTTCTTC. Encoded protein: CATSEVTSGSEEQFF.

The chain recombines TRBV7-2 with TRBJ2-1, with 7 bases lining up with TRBD1. CDR1 and CDR2 (germline): SGHTA, FQGNSA. The CDR3 is 16 residues long. V trimming: 1 base; J trimming: 4 bases; junction bases outside the gene matches: 7. CDR3 coding DNA: TGTGCCAGCAGCTTAGAGGGGGCGGGCTCATACAATGAGCAGTTCTTC. Amino acid sequence: CASSLEGAGSYNEQFF.

This clonotype was detected once. The rearrangement links TRBV6-5 to TRBJ1-1; D is undetermined. The V gene's germline CDR1 is MNHEY and CDR2 SVGAGI. The CDR3 runs 13 residues. V gave up 6 bases and J gave up 0 bases, with 8 bases separating them. The CDR3: CASREVMNTEAFF. CDR3 sequence (DNA): TGTGCCAGCAGGGAGGTGATGAACACTGAAGCTTTCTTT.

This clonotype showed up just a few times. The J gene is TRBJ2-1, the V gene TRBV19; 10 nucleotides line up with TRBD2. Per germline, CDR1 LNHDA and CDR2 SQIVND (reference sequence). V trimming: 5 bases; J trimming: 8 bases; junction bases outside the gene matches: 9. This CDR3 spans 15 amino acids. CDR3 sequence reads: CASSSKVAGGDEQFF. CDR3 nucleotide sequence: TGTGCCAGTAGTTCTAAGGTAGCGGGAGGCGATGAGCAGTTCTTC.

The rearrangement uses TRBV5-1 and TRBJ1-5; tentatively, D is TRBD1 (5 bases). The V gene's germline CDR1 is SGHRS and CDR2 YFSETQ. CDR3 length: 14 amino acids. The V and J ends lost 2 bases and 7 bases respectively, with 13 bases between them. The CDR3 sequence is CASSFAGNGQPQHF. DNA of the CDR3: TGCGCCAGCAGCTTCGCAGGGAATGGGCAGCCCCAGCATTTT.